This T cell receptor (beta chain) originates from a study of Ad26.COV2.S vaccination and SARS-CoV-2 variants. Treatment specified: roughly 19 received Ad26.COV2.S at low or high dose, single or two shots; roughly five received placebo; per-sample allocation not given. Sampling happened 63 days after the first vaccine or placebo injection. The assay was immunoSEQ multiplex PCR, and TCRdb's table has in-frame clones only and misses some. The sample has roughly 700,000 clones; about 89% are singletons. The TCR was taken from a person between 18 and 59 years old who received the Ad26.COV2.S COVID-19 vaccine or a placebo. Specimen: peripheral blood, collected in a trial of Ad26.COV2.S vaccine versus placebo.

The CDR3: CASTVSRAFGELFF. The CDR3, as DNA: TGTGCCAGCACCGTCTCTCGGGCCTTCGGGGAGCTGTTTTTT. The chain links TRBV7-8 to TRBJ2-2, with no clear D. V was trimmed by 7 bases and J by 7 bases, leaving 16 bases between them. Germline CDR1 is SGHVS and CDR2 is FQNEAQ. CDR3 length equals 14 residues.